A single sample gave rise to the 20 T cell receptor beta chains below, sequenced in a study of Ad26.COV2.S vaccination and SARS-CoV-2 variants. Treatment here: roughly 20 received Ad26.COV2.S at low or high dose, single or two shots; 5 received placebo; per-sample allocation not given. Each sample was drawn 63 days after the first injection (of vaccine or placebo). Measured with immunoSEQ multiplex PCR; TCRdb has only the in-frame clones, and not every one. The data hold some 320,000 clones, with around 81% observed a single time. The source was peripheral blood, collected in a trial of Ad26.COV2.S vaccine versus placebo. These receptors came from a person between 18 and 59 years old who received the Ad26.COV2.S COVID-19 vaccine or a placebo.

The chain uses TRBV9 and TRBJ2-1, with D perhaps matching TRBD2 (6 bases). The ends were cut back, 0 bases at V and 6 bases at J, with 16 bases in the middle. From germline, CDR1 is SGDLS and CDR2 YYNGEE. CDR3 length: 16 residues. CDR3 residues: CASSVGPGDLGNEQFF. The CDR3 DNA sequence: TGTGCCAGCAGCGTAGGGCCGGGGGACTTGGGCAATGAGCAGTTCTTC.

The rearrangement uses TRBV2 and TRBJ2-2; possible D gene TRBD2, 5 bases. CDR3 length: 16 amino acids. Per the germline V gene, CDR1 is SNHLY and CDR2 is FYNNEI. V lost 4 bases, J lost 2 bases, and 14 bases lay in between. The CDR3 loop is CASSAEGAANTGELFF. CDR3 DNA sequence: TGTGCCAGCAGTGCTGAGGGAGCGGCCAACACCGGGGAGCTGTTTTTT. The full variable domain, its missing parts supplied by reference TRBV2 and TRBJ2-2, is EPEVTQTPSHQVTQMGQEVILRCVPISNHLYFYWYRQILGQKVEFLVSFYNNEISEKSEIFDDQFSVERPDGSNFTLKIRSTKLEDSAMYFCASSAEGAANTGELFFGEGSRLTVL.

J is TRBJ1-2 and V is TRBV19; D gene unclear. Per germline, CDR1 LNHDA and CDR2 SQIVND (reference sequence). CDR3 length equals 14 residues. Trimming took off 10 bases at V and 6 bases at J, with 21 bases between the two ends. CDR3 in amino acids: CATAETGFEDGYTF. In DNA, the CDR3 is TGTGCCACCGCAGAAACGGGGTTTGAGGATGGCTACACCTTC.

The chain joins TRBV5-1 to TRBJ2-2, with TRBD2 matching 10 bases. The CDR3 consists of 18 residues. The germline gives CDR1 SGHRS, CDR2 YFSETQ. Germline trimming cut 4 bases from V and 0 bases from J; bases unmatched to any gene: 9. CDR3 DNA: TGCGCCAGCAGCCTAAGCGGGGGGGGCACCGCGAACACCGGGGAGCTGTTTTTT. It translates to CASSLSGGGTANTGELFF. The whole variable domain, filled in from reference TRBV5-1 and TRBJ2-2, reads KAGVTQTPRYLIKTRGQQVTLSCSPISGHRSVSWYQQTPGQGLQFLFEYFSETQRNKGNFPGRFSGRQFSNSRSEMNVSTLELGDSALYLCASSLSGGGTANTGELFFGEGSRLTVL.

V is TRBV13 and J is TRBJ2-3, with 8 bases identical to TRBD1. Losses at the gene ends were 3 bases for V and 1 base for J; bases not matched to a gene: 6. Looked up from germline, CDR1 is PRHDT and CDR2 is FYEKMQ (reference sequence). The CDR3 has 16 amino acids. This CDR3 is CASSFKTGVGTDTQYF. CDR3 DNA sequence: TGTGCCAGCAGCTTTAAGACAGGGGTTGGCACAGATACGCAGTATTTT.

This rearrangement joins TRBV9 to TRBJ1-6; 9 bases align to TRBD1. V shed 3 bases, J shed 10 bases, and the junction held 8 bases outside the gene matches. CDR1 is SGDLS and CDR2 is YYNGEE in the germline V gene. CDR3 size: 15 residues. This CDR3 reads CASSAKTGGESPLHF. CDR3 DNA sequence: TGTGCCAGCAGCGCGAAGACAGGGGGGGAGTCACCCCTCCACTTT.

The chain combines TRBV30 with TRBJ1-3; 7 bases line up with TRBD1. The V and J ends lost 4 bases and 4 bases, in that order; junction bases with no gene match: 7. Germline V CDR1 and CDR2: GTSNPN, SVGIG (reference sequence). This CDR3 region has 14 residues. The CDR3 reads CAWITTGRGNTIYF. The CDR3 DNA follows: TGTGCCTGGATCACGACAGGGAGAGGAAACACCATATATTTT.

V and J are TRBV2 and TRBJ2-1; 10 bases are shared with TRBD2. CDR1 is SNHLY, CDR2 FYNNEI, per germline. CDR3 size: 21 residues. With 3 bases clipped from V and 7 bases from J, the junction kept 24 bases outside the gene matches. The CDR3 DNA reads TGTGCCAGCAGTGAGCCAACTAGCGGGGCCGTACAGGGGACAATTAGTAATGAGCAGTTCTTC. The encoded protein is CASSEPTSGAVQGTISNEQFF.

This rearrangement joins TRBV10-3 to TRBJ2-5; D gene unclear. Germline loops: CDR1 ENHRY, CDR2 SYGVKD. The CDR3 has 11 residues. V was trimmed by 8 bases and J by 5 bases, leaving 9 bases between them. The CDR3 reads CAIGLKETQYF. For the CDR3, the DNA is TGTGCCATCGGTCTTAAGGAGACCCAGTACTTC.

The rearrangement joins TRBV11-2 to TRBJ2-7, with 7 bases that match TRBD1. The CDR3 is 18 residues long. Germline CDR1 reads SGHAT; CDR2 reads FQNNGV. The trim removed 5 bases at V and 0 bases at J, leaving 16 bases unmatched. DNA for the CDR3: TGTGCCAGCAGCGGACGAGGGACAGCTCCCAAACGCTCCTACGAGCAGTACTTC. This codes for CASSGRGTAPKRSYEQYF.

The V call is TRBV6-5, the J call TRBJ1-4, with 9 bases identical to TRBD1. This CDR3 contains 15 residues. Germline CDR1 is MNHEY and CDR2 is SVGAGI. Trimming at V came to 8 bases and at J to 10 bases, leaving 14 bases not matched to a gene. The CDR3 is CASGGDRAFKGKLFF. The CDR3 DNA is TGTGCCAGCGGGGGGGACAGGGCCTTCAAGGGAAAACTGTTTTTT.

The V call is TRBV5-4, the J call TRBJ1-2; 10 bases align to TRBD1. Germline loops: CDR1 SGHNT, CDR2 YYREEE (reference sequence). There are 15 residues in the CDR3. V shed 0 bases and J 2 bases; nucleotides not matched to a gene: 1. The CDR3 protein is CASSLGQGANYGYTF. For the CDR3, the DNA is TGTGCCAGCAGCTTGGGACAGGGGGCCAACTATGGCTACACCTTC.

This sequence joins TRBV19 and TRBJ2-3; 11 nucleotides align to TRBD2. CDR1 is LNHDA and CDR2 is SQIVND in the germline V gene (reference sequence). Losses at the gene ends were 1 base for V and 0 bases for J; bases not matched to a gene: 9. This CDR3 comprises 19 residues. The CDR3 DNA follows: TGTGCCAGTAGTATAGGTCTAGCGGGGGGCCTCGTTAGCACAGATACGCAGTATTTT. Protein sequence: CASSIGLAGGLVSTDTQYF.

V and J are TRBV6-5 and TRBJ2-5; D may correspond to TRBD1 or TRBD2 (5 bases each). V was clipped by 6 bases and J by 0 bases, with 11 bases between them. The CDR3 extends over 14 amino acids. Germline loops: CDR1 MNHEY, CDR2 SVGAGI. The CDR3: CASRWGINQETQYF. In DNA, the CDR3 is TGTGCCAGCAGATGGGGGATCAACCAAGAGACCCAGTACTTC.

This clone was counted between two and nine times. The chain recombines TRBV7-9 with TRBJ1-1; 7 bases fit TRBD1. The germline V gene has CDR1 SEHNR and CDR2 FQNEAQ (reference sequence). The V gene end was trimmed by 2 bases and the J gene end by 2 bases; junction bases not matched to a gene: 8. The CDR3 consists of 16 residues. The CDR3 loop reads CASSLRFQGGNTEAFF. CDR3 coding DNA: TGTGCCAGCAGCTTAAGGTTCCAGGGGGGTAACACTGAAGCTTTCTTT.

This chain's CDR3 is CASSSDSASAETQYF. CDR3 in DNA: TGTGCCAGCAGCTCCGACTCGGCGAGCGCGGAGACCCAGTACTTC. The J gene is TRBJ2-5, the V gene TRBV7-9; no clear D. The germline V gene encodes CDR1 SEHNR and CDR2 FQNEAQ (reference sequence). The CDR3 runs 15 residues. The V end lost 4 bases, the J end lost 5 bases, and 17 bases lay between the germline ends. The variable domain in full, completed from reference TRBV7-9 and TRBJ2-5, reads DTGVSQNPRHKITKRGQNVTFRCDPISEHNRLYWYRQTLGQGPEFLTYFQNEAQLEKSRLLSDRFSAERPKGSFSTLEIQRTEQGDSAMYLCASSSDSASAETQYFGPGTRLLVL.

This chain uses TRBV7-8 with TRBJ2-7; 10 positions match TRBD1. Trimming removed 5 bases from V and 2 bases from J; junction bases left unmatched: 12. The CDR3 consists of 17 residues. The germline V gene encodes CDR1 SGHVS and CDR2 FQNEAQ. CDR3 protein: CASSAPGGQGGTYEQYF. In DNA, the CDR3 is TGTGCCAGCAGCGCCCCGGGCGGACAGGGGGGGACCTACGAGCAGTACTTC. Full variable domain (outside the CDR3, taken from reference TRBV7-8 and TRBJ2-7): GAGVSQSPRYKVAKRGQDVALRCDPISGHVSLFWYQQALGQGPEFLTYFQNEAQLDKSGLPSDRFFAERPEGSVSTLKIQRTQQEDSAVYLCASSAPGGQGGTYEQYFGPGTRLTVT.

The rearrangement links TRBV6-5 to TRBJ1-5; TRBD1 might be the D (5 bases). Trimming cost V 8 bases and J 5 bases, with 16 bases left between them. The CDR3 has 14 residues. The germline gives CDR1 MNHEY, CDR2 SVGAGI. CDR3 residues: CASRDPTRDQPQHF. CDR3 in DNA: TGTGCCAGCCGGGACCCTACCCGAGATCAGCCCCAGCATTTT.

V usage is TRBV11-2 and J usage is TRBJ1-3, with D maybe TRBD1 (5 bases). The V and J ends lost 5 bases and 4 bases respectively, with 12 bases between them. This CDR3 has 14 residues. The V gene's germline CDR1 is SGHAT and CDR2 FQNNGV. CDR3 residues: CASSGARSGNTIYF. CDR3 sequence (DNA): TGTGCCAGCAGCGGGGCCAGATCCGGAAACACCATATATTTT.

The chain employs TRBV7-9 and TRBJ2-7; no clear D. The germline V and J ends were trimmed by 1 base and 5 bases, with 9 bases remaining between them. The CDR3 loop spans 13 amino acids. Germline CDR1 is SEHNR and CDR2 is FQNEAQ (reference sequence). CDR3 in DNA: TGTGCCAGCAGCTTAGGTTCCCAGGACGAGCAGTACTTC. Translating it yields CASSLGSQDEQYF.